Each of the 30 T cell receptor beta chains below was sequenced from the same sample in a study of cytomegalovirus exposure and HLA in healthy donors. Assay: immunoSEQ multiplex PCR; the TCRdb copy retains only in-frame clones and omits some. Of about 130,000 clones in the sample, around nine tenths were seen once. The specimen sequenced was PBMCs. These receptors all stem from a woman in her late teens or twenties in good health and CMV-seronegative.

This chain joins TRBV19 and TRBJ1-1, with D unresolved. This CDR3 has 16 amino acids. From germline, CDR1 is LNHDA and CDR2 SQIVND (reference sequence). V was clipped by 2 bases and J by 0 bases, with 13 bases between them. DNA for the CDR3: TGTGCCAGTAGTATATTAAGAAGAGGCCTGAACACTGAAGCTTTCTTT. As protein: CASSILRRGLNTEAFF. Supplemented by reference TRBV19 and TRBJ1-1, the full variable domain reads DGGITQSPKYLFRKEGQNVTLSCEQNLNHDAMYWYRQDPGQGLRLIYYSQIVNDFQKGDIAEGYSVSREKKESFPLTVTSAQKNPTAFYLCASSILRRGLNTEAFFGQGTRLTVV.

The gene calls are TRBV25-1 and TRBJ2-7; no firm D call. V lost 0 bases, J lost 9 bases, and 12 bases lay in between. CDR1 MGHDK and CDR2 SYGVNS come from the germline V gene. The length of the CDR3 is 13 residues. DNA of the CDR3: TGTGCCAGCAGTGAATATCACCAGGATGTGCAGTACTTC. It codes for CASSEYHQDVQYF.

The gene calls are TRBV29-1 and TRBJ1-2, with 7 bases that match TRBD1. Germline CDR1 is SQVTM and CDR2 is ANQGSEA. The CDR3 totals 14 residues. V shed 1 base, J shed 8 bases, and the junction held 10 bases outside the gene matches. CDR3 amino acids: CSVEGREGALGYTF. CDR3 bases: TGCAGCGTTGAAGGAAGAGAGGGGGCATTGGGCTACACCTTC.

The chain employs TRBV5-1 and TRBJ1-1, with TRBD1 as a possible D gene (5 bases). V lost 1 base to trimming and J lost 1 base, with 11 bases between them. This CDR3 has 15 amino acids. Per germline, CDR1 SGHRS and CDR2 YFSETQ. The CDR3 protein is CASSLRFGANTEAFF. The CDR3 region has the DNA TGCGCCAGCAGCTTGAGGTTTGGGGCGAACACTGAAGCTTTCTTT.

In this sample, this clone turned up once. The CDR3 nucleotides are TGTGCCAGCAGCCTGGGACTAGCGGGAGGAATTGAGCAGTTCTTC. Its protein is CASSLGLAGGIEQFF. The rearrangement links TRBV9 to TRBJ2-1; 15 nucleotides line up with TRBD2. Looked up from germline, CDR1 is SGDLS and CDR2 is YYNGEE. This CDR3 is built from 15 residues. V dropped 4 bases and J dropped 9; count of bases not matched to a gene: 5.

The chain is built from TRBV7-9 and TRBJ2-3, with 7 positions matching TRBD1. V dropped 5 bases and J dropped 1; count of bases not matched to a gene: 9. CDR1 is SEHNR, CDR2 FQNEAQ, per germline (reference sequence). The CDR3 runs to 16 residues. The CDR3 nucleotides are TGTGCCAGCAGCGCCCAGACAGGGCCTGGCACAGATACGCAGTATTTT. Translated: CASSAQTGPGTDTQYF.

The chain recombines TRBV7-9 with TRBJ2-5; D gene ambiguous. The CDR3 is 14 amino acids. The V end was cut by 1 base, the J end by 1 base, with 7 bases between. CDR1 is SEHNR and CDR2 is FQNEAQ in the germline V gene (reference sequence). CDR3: CASSLDASQETQYF. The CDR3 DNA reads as TGTGCCAGCAGCTTAGATGCGAGCCAAGAGACCCAGTACTTC.

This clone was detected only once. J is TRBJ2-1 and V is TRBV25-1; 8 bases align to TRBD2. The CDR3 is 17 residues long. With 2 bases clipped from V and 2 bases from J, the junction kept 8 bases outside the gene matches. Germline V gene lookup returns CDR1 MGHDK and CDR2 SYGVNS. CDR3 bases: TGTGCCAGCAGTGAACCCACTAGCGGACGCACCTACAATGAGCAGTTCTTC. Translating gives CASSEPTSGRTYNEQFF.

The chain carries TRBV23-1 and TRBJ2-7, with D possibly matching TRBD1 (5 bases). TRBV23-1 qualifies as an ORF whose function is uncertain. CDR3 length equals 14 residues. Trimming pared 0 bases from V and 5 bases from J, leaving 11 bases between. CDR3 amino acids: CASSQSCDSHEQYF. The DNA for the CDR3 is TGCGCCAGCAGTCAATCCTGCGACAGCCACGAGCAGTACTTC.

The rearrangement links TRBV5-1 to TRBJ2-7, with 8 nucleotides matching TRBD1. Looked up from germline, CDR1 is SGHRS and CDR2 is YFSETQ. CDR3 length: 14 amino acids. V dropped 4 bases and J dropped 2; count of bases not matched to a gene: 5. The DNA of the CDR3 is TGCGCCAGCAGCGCCGGACAGGGAACCTACGAGCAGTACTTC. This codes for CASSAGQGTYEQYF.

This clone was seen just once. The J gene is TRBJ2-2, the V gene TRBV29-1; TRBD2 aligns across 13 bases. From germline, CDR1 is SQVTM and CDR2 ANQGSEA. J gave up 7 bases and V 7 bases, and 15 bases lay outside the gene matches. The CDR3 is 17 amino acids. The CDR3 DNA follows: TGCAGCGCCGCCCCACTAGCGGGAGGGCCGGGGGGCGGGGAGCTGTTTTTT. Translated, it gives CSAAPLAGGPGGGELFF.

The CDR3 loop is CASRRTSGYEQYF. The CDR3 DNA reads as TGTGCCAGCAGAAGGACTAGCGGCTACGAGCAGTACTTC. The V gene is TRBV27, the J gene TRBJ2-7; 10 bases line up with TRBD2. V shed 6 bases, J shed 3 bases, and the junction held 2 bases outside the gene matches. Germline loops: CDR1 MNHEY, CDR2 SMNVEV (reference sequence). The CDR3 loop spans 13 amino acids.

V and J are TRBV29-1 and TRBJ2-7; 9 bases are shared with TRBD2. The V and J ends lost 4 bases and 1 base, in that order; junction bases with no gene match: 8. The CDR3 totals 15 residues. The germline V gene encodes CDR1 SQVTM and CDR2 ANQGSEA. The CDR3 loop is CSVALSSGTSYEQYF. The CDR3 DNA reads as TGCAGCGTTGCCCTCTCTAGCGGGACGTCCTACGAGCAGTACTTC.

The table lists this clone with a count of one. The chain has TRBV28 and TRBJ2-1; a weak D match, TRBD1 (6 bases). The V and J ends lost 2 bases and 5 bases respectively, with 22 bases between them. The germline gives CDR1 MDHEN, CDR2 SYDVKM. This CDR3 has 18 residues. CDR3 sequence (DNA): TGTGCCAGCAGTTTACGGCCGACAGGCCCTATTCCGAACAATGAGCAGTTCTTC. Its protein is CASSLRPTGPIPNNEQFF.

CDR3 protein: CASSRRTGTEAFF. The CDR3 region has the DNA TGTGCCAGCAGCCGGCGGACTGGCACTGAAGCTTTCTTT. The chain has TRBV28 and TRBJ1-1; no definite D call. The V and J ends lost 6 bases and 4 bases respectively, with 12 bases between them. Germline V lookup: CDR1 MDHEN, CDR2 SYDVKM. The CDR3 is made up of 13 amino acids.

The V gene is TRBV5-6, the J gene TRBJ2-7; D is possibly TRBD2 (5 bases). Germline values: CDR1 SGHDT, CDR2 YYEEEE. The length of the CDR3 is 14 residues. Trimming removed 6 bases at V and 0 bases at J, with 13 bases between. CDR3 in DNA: TGTGCCAGCAAGATTTTGGGGAGCTCCTACGAGCAGTACTTC. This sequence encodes CASKILGSSYEQYF. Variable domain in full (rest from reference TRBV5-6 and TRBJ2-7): DAGVTQSPTHLIKTRGQQVTLRCSPKSGHDTVSWYQQALGQGPQFIFQYYEEEERQRGNFPDRFSGHQFPNYSSELNVNALLLGDSALYLCASKILGSSYEQYFGPGTRLTVT.

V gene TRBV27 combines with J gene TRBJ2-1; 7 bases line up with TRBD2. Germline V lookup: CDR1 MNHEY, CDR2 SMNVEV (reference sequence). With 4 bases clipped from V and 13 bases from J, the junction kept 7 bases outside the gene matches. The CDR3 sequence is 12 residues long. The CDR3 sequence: CASSYTGGFQFF. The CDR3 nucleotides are TGTGCCAGCAGTTACACGGGGGGTTTCCAGTTCTTC.

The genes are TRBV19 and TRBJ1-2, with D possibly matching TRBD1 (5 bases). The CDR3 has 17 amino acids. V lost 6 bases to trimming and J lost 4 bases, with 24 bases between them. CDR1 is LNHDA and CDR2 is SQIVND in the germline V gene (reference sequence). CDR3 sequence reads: CASSHPGGSPLLYGYTF. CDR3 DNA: TGTGCCAGTAGCCATCCCGGGGGGAGCCCCCTTCTCTATGGCTACACCTTC.

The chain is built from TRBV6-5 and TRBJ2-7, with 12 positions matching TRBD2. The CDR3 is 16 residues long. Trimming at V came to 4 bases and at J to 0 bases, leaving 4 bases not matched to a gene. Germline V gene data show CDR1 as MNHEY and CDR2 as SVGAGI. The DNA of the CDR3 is TGTGCCAGCAGTTTCAGGACTAGCGGGGTCTCCTACGAGCAGTACTTC. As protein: CASSFRTSGVSYEQYF.

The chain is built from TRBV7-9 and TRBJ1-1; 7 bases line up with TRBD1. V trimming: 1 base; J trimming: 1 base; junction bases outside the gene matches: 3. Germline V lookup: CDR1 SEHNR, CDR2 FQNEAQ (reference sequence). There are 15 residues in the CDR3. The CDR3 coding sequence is TGTGCCAGCAGCTTAGAAAGACAGGGGAACACTGAAGCTTTCTTT. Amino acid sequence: CASSLERQGNTEAFF.

The CDR3 coding sequence is TGTGCCAGTAGTTCCTCAGGGGTCTCCTACGAGCAGTACTTC. Its translation: CASSSSGVSYEQYF. The V gene is TRBV19, the J gene TRBJ2-7; D is possibly TRBD1 (6 bases). The V and J ends lost 5 bases and 0 bases respectively, with 11 bases between them. The CDR3 loop spans 14 amino acids. Germline CDR1 LNHDA, CDR2 SQIVND (reference sequence).

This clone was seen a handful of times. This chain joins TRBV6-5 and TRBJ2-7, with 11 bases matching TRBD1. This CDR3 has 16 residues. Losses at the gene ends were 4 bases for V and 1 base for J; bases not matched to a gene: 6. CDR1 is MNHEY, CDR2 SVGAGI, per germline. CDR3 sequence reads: CASSSDRGRGSYEQYF. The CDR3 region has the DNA TGTGCCAGCAGTTCGGACAGGGGGCGCGGTTCCTACGAGCAGTACTTC.

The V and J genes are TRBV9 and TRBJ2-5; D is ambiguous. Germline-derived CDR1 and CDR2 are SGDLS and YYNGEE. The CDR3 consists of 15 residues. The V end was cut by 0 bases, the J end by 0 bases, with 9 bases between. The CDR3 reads CASSVAGRNQETQYF. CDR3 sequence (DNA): TGTGCCAGCAGCGTAGCCGGCAGGAACCAAGAGACCCAGTACTTC.

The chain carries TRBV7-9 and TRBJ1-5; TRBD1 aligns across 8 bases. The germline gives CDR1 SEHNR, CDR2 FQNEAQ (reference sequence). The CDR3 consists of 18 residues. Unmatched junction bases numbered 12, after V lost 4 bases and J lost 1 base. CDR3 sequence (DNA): TGTGCCAGCAGCTCCGGACAGGGAGTGGCGTGGAGCAATCAGCCCCAGCATTTT. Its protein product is CASSSGQGVAWSNQPQHF.

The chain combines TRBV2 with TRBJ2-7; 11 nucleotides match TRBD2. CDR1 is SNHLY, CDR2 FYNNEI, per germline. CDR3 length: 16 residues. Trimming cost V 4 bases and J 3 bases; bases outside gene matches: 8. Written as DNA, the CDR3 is TGTGCCAGCAGTGGAGGTAGCGGGAGGGCATTCTACGAGCAGTACTTC. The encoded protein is CASSGGSGRAFYEQYF.

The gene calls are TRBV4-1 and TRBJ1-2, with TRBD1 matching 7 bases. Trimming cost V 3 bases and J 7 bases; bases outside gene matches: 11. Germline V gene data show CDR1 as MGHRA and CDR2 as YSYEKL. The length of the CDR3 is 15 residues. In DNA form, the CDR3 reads TGCGCCAGCAGCCACCCACAGGGGTCCCCGACTGGCTACACCTTC. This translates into CASSHPQGSPTGYTF.

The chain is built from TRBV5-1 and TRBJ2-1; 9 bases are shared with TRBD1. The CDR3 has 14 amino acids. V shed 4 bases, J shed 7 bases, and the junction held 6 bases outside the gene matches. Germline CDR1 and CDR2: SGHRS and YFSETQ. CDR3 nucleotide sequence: TGCGCCAGCAGCCCCCAGACAGGGGGGAATGAGCAGTTCTTC. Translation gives CASSPQTGGNEQFF.

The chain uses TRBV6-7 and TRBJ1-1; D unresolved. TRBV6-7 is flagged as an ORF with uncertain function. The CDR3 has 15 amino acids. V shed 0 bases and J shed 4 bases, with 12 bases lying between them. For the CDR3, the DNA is TGTGCCAGCAGTTACTCGACTACGGGATCCACTGAAGCTTTCTTT. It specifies CASSYSTTGSTEAFF.

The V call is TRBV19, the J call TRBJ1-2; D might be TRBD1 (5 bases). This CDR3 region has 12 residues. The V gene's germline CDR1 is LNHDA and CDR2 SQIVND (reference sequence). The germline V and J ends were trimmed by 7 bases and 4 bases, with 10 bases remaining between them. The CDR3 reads CASTWGGYGYTF. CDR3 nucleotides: TGTGCCAGTACTTGGGGGGGCTATGGCTACACCTTC. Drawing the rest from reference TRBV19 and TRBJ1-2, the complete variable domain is DGGITQSPKYLFRKEGQNVTLSCEQNLNHDAMYWYRQDPGQGLRLIYYSQIVNDFQKGDIAEGYSVSREKKESFPLTVTSAQKNPTAFYLCASTWGGYGYTFGSGTRLTVV.

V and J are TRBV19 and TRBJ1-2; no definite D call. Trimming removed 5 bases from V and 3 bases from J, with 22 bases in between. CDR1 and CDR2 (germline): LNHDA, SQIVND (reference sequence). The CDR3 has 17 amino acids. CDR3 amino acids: CASSLVPLVGMDYGYTF. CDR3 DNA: TGTGCCAGTAGTCTAGTCCCCCTAGTCGGAATGGACTATGGCTACACCTTC.